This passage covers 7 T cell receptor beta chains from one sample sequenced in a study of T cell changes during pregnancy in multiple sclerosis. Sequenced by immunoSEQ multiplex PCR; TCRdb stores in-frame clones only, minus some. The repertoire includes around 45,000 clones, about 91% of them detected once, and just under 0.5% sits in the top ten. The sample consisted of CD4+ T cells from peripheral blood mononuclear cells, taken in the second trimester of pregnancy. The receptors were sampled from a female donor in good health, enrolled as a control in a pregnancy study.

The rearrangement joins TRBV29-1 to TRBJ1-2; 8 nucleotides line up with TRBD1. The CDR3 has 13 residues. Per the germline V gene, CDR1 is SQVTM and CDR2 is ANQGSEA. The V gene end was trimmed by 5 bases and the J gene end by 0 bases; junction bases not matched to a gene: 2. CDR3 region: CSVRGQANYGYTF. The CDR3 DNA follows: TGCAGCGTTCGGGGACAGGCTAACTATGGCTACACCTTC.

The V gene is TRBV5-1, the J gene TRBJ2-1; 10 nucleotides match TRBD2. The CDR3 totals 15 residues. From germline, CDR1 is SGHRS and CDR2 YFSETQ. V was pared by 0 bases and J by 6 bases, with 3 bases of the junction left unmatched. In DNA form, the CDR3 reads TGCGCCAGCAGCTTGGCCTCTAGCGGGAGCAATGAGCAGTTCTTC. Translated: CASSLASSGSNEQFF.

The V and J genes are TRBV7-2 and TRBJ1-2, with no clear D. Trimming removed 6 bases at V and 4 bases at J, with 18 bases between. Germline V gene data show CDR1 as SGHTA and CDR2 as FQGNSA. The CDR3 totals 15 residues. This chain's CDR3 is CASSIPGRPIYGYTF. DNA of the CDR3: TGTGCCAGCAGTATTCCCGGGAGACCAATCTATGGCTACACCTTC.

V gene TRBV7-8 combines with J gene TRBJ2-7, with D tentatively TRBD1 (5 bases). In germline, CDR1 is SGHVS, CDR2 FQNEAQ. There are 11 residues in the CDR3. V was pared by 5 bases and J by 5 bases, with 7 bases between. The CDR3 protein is CASSGHNEQYF. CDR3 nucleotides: TGTGCCAGCAGCGGACACAACGAGCAGTACTTC.

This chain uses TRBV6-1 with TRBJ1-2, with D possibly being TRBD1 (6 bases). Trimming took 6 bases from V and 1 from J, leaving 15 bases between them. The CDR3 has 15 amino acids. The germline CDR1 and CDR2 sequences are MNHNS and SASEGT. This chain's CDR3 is CASRSTEGGNYGYTF. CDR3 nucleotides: TGTGCCAGCAGGTCTACAGAAGGGGGTAACTATGGCTACACCTTC.

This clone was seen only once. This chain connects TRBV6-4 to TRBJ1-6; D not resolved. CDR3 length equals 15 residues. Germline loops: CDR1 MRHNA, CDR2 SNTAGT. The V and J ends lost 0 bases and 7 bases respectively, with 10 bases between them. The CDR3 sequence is CASSDSGAYNSPLHF. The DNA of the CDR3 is TGTGCCAGCAGTGACTCTGGAGCATACAATTCACCCCTCCACTTT.

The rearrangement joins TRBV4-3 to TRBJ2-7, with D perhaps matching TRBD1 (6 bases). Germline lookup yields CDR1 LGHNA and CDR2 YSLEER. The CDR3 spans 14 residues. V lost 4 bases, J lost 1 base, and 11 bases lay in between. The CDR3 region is CASSLIGGSYEQYF. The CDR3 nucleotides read TGCGCCAGCAGCCTCATAGGGGGTTCCTACGAGCAGTACTTC.